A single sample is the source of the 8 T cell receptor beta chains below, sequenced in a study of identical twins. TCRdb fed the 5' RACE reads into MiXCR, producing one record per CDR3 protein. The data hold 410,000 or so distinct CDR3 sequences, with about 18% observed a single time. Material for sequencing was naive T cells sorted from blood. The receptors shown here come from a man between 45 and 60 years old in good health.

CDR3 nucleotides: TGCGCCAGCAGCCAAATTACCTCAGGGGGCTTCTATGGCTACACCTTC. It codes for CASSQITSGGFYGYTF. The V and J genes are TRBV4-3 and TRBJ1-2; 8 bases line up with TRBD1. The length of the CDR3 is 16 residues. Germline V gene data show CDR1 as LGHNA and CDR2 as YSLEER. J gave up 4 bases and V 2 bases, and 9 bases lay outside the gene matches.

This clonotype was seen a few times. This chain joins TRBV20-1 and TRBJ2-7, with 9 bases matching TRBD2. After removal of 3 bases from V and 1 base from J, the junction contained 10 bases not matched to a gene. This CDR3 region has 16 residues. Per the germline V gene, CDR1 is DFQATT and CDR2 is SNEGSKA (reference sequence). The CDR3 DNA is TGCAGTGCTAGTGGGACTTATAGCGGGGGTTCCTACGAGCAGTACTTC. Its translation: CSASGTYSGGSYEQYF.

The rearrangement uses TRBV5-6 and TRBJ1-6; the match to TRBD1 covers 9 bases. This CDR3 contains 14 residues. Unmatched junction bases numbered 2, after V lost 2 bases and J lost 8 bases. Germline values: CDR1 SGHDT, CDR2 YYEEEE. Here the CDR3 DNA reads TGTGCCAGCAGCTTCGGACAGGGGTATTCACCCCTCCACTTT. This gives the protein CASSFGQGYSPLHF.

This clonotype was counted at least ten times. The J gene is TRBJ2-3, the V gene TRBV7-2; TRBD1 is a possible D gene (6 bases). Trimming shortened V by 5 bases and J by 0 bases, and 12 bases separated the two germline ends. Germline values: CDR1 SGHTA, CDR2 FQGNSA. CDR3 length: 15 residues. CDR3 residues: CASSQDRTSTDTQYF. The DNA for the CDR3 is TGTGCCAGCAGCCAAGACAGGACTAGCACAGATACGCAGTATTTT.

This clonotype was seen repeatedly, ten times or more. CDR3 bases: TGCGCCAGCAGTGAGCCGGGGTCTCGGGAGACCCAGTACTTC. Protein sequence: CASSEPGSRETQYF. The V and J genes are TRBV10-1 and TRBJ2-5, with a weak D call TRBD2 (5 bases). The CDR3 consists of 14 residues. The V and J ends lost 2 bases and 5 bases respectively, with 12 bases between them. CDR1 and CDR2 from the germline V gene are WNHNN and SYGVQD (reference sequence).

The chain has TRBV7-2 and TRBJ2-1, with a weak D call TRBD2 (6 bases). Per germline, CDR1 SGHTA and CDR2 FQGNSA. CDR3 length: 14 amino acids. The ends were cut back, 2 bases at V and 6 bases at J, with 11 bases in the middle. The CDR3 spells CASSLLEGRNEQFF. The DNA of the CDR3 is TGTGCCAGCAGCTTATTGGAGGGCCGCAATGAGCAGTTCTTC.

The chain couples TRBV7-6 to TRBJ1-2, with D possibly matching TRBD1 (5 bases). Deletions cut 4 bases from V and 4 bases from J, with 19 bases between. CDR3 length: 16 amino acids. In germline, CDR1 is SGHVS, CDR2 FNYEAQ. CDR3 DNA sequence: TGTGCCAGCAGCTCCTGGGCCCTTAGGGACCTCTATGGCTACACCTTC. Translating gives CASSSWALRDLYGYTF.

This CDR3 is CASSSGTSGRRYNEQFF. CDR3 nucleotides: TGTGCCAGCAGCTCCGGGACTAGCGGGAGGAGGTACAATGAGCAGTTCTTC. The V call is TRBV11-2, the J call TRBJ2-1; 15 bases align to TRBD2. Germline CDR1 reads SGHAT; CDR2 reads FQNNGV. CDR3 length equals 17 residues. With 4 bases clipped from V and 4 bases from J, the junction kept 5 bases outside the gene matches.